These 18 T cell receptor beta chains share one sample of origin, sequenced in a study of CD8+CD57+ T cells in acquired aplastic anemia. Genomic DNA, serving as template, underwent TCR beta VDJ and CDR3 profiling. TCRdb reanalysed the reads using MiXCR and keeps one entry per CDR3 protein. The sample yields 75,000 to 90,000 distinct CDR3 sequences, approximately 45% seen once. The sequenced sample was sorted CD4+, CD8+, or CD8+CD57+ T cells (not recorded which) from PBMCs. These receptors were obtained from a human donor in good health, serving as a control.

The chain combines TRBV10-3 with TRBJ2-7; TRBD2 agrees at 10 bases. The CDR3 length is 15 residues. The germline CDR1 and CDR2 sequences are ENHRY and SYGVKD. V was pared by 1 base and J by 3 bases, with 3 bases of the junction left unmatched. The CDR3 DNA follows: TGTGCCATCAGTGAGTTCGAGCGGGGGGGCTACGAGCAGTACTTC. Its protein product is CAISEFERGGYEQYF.

This clonotype was recorded at least ten times. The genes are TRBV6-6 and TRBJ2-5; D might be TRBD1 (5 bases). Germline CDR1 reads MNHNY; CDR2 reads SVGAGI (reference sequence). This CDR3 is built from 14 residues. V was trimmed by 6 bases and J by 2 bases, leaving 13 bases between them. The CDR3: CASSYRTSQETQYF. The CDR3 region has the DNA TGTGCCAGCAGCTACCGGACAAGTCAAGAGACCCAGTACTTC.

CDR3 sequence: CSVSPGTQGYTF. The CDR3 DNA reads TGCAGCGTATCTCCAGGGACCCAAGGCTACACCTTC. V gene TRBV29-1 combines with J gene TRBJ1-2; TRBD1 is a possible D gene (5 bases). CDR3 size: 12 residues. Trimming pared 6 bases from V and 8 bases from J, leaving 16 bases between. Per the germline V gene, CDR1 is SQVTM and CDR2 is ANQGSEA. Based on the CDR3 plus reference TRBV29-1 and TRBJ1-2, the full variable domain is SAVISQKPSRDICQRGTSLTIQCQVDSQVTMMFWYRQQPGQSLTLIATANQGSEATYESGFVIDKFPISRPNLTFSTLTVSNMSPEDSSIYLCSVSPGTQGYTFGSGTRLTVV.

Many counts were recorded for this clonotype. V usage is TRBV6-6 and J usage is TRBJ2-5; D is uncertain. Germline assignment: CDR1 MNHNY and CDR2 SVGAGI (reference sequence). V lost 6 bases and J lost 5, with 10 bases in between. CDR3 size: 12 residues. The CDR3, as DNA: TGTGCCAGCAGCCTCCCTAGGGAGACCCAGTACTTC. As protein: CASSLPRETQYF.

The sample holds many counts of this clonotype. The gene calls are TRBV7-9 and TRBJ1-6; D is uncertain. The CDR3 has 14 residues. Germline values: CDR1 SEHNR, CDR2 FQNEAQ (reference sequence). Trimming cost V 1 base and J 10 bases, with 11 bases left between them. CDR3 in DNA: TGTGCCAGCAGCTTAGTGACTGGTAGCTCACCCCTCCACTTT. This codes for CASSLVTGSSPLHF.

This clonotype was detected a few times. V usage is TRBV12-3 or TRBV12-4 and J usage is TRBJ2-2; D is unclear. This CDR3 comprises 12 residues. The V end was cut by 5 bases, the J end by 7 bases, with 8 bases between. Here the CDR3 DNA reads TGTGCCAGCAGTCAAGCATTCGGGGAGCTGTTTTTT. Residues: CASSQAFGELFF.

The chain carries TRBV20-1 and TRBJ1-2; no clear D gene. The CDR3 is 13 amino acids. Trimming stripped 6 bases from V and 0 bases from J, with 11 bases between. Per the germline V gene, CDR1 is DFQATT and CDR2 is SNEGSKA (reference sequence). The CDR3 loop is CSAGAGPNYGYTF. The CDR3 DNA sequence: TGCAGTGCCGGAGCGGGCCCTAACTATGGCTACACCTTC.

In this sample, this clonotype turned up once. One base away lies a much larger clone, so this may be a sequencing read error. Because the CDR3 is missing its conserved closing phenylalanine or tryptophan, this is likely a read error. The chain carries TRBV25-1 and TRBJ1-1, with D perhaps matching TRBD1 (5 bases). Trimming left V 6 bases short and J 2 bases short, with 13 bases between. The CDR3 is 14 amino acids. CDR1 and CDR2 (germline): MGHDK, SYGVNS. The CDR3 here is CASSLTDSNTEAFS. The CDR3 DNA reads as TGTGCCAGCAGCCTGACCGACAGCAACACTGAAGCTTTCTCT.

The J gene is TRBJ2-7, the V gene TRBV7-9; TRBD1 aligns across 7 bases. CDR3 length: 15 amino acids. In germline, CDR1 is SEHNR, CDR2 FQNEAQ (reference sequence). J lost 1 base, V lost 6 bases, and 9 bases had no gene match. CDR3 amino acids: CASSPRDSLSYEQYF. The CDR3 DNA follows: TGTGCCAGCAGTCCTCGGGACAGCCTTTCCTACGAGCAGTACTTC.

The genes are TRBV7-2 and TRBJ1-1; weak D call: TRBD1 (5 bases). The length of the CDR3 is 13 residues. V was cut by 6 bases and J by 1 base, with 9 bases left in between. The germline gives CDR1 SGHTA, CDR2 FQGNSA. The CDR3 sequence is CASRPDRNTEAFF. In DNA, the CDR3 is TGTGCCAGCAGACCCGACAGGAACACTGAAGCTTTCTTT. Full variable domain (missing parts from reference TRBV7-2 and TRBJ1-1): GAGVSQSPSNKVTEKGKDVELRCDPISGHTALYWYRQSLGQGLEFLIYFQGNSAPDKSGLPSDRFSAERTGGSVSTLTIQRTQQEDSAVYLCASRPDRNTEAFFGQGTRLTVV.

The chain has TRBV25-1 and TRBJ2-7, with D unclear. From germline, CDR1 is MGHDK and CDR2 SYGVNS. The CDR3 loop spans 14 amino acids. Trimming took off 4 bases at V and 3 bases at J, with 13 bases between the two ends. The CDR3 nucleotides are TGTGCCAGCAGTGTGTCGACTCCTAGCTACGAGCAGTACTTC. It is translated as CASSVSTPSYEQYF.

The V and J genes are TRBV29-1 and TRBJ1-5; tentatively, D is TRBD1 (6 bases). Trimming took off 4 bases at V and 1 base at J, with 14 bases between the two ends. CDR3 length: 15 amino acids. Germline V gene sequence: CDR1 SQVTM, CDR2 ANQGSEA. DNA for the CDR3: TGCAGCGTTGTGGGGGGGCGGGGGAGCAATCAGCCCCAGCATTTT. Protein: CSVVGGRGSNQPQHF.

The gene calls are TRBV25-1 and TRBJ1-2, with unresolved D. Looked up from germline, CDR1 is MGHDK and CDR2 is SYGVNS. The CDR3 has 13 residues. V was trimmed by 2 bases and J by 2 bases, leaving 6 bases between them. CDR3 in amino acids: CASSEGQNYGYTF. The CDR3 nucleotides read TGTGCCAGCAGTGAAGGGCAGAACTATGGCTACACCTTC.

V is TRBV29-1 and J is TRBJ1-2; no definite D call. The germline V and J ends were trimmed by 4 bases and 8 bases, with 14 bases remaining between them. Germline lookup yields CDR1 SQVTM and CDR2 ANQGSEA. This CDR3 is built from 12 residues. Here the CDR3 reads CSVGEGSGGYTF. The CDR3 bases are TGCAGCGTTGGTGAAGGGTCGGGAGGCTACACCTTC.

This chain joins TRBV7-2 and TRBJ2-5; 7 nucleotides align to TRBD1. The CDR3 is made up of 13 amino acids. CDR1 is SGHTA and CDR2 is FQGNSA in the germline V gene. V was clipped by 4 bases and J by 4 bases; unmatched bases: 3. The CDR3 bases are TGTGCCAGCAGCTCTCCAGGGGGAGAGACCCAGTACTTC. It encodes CASSSPGGETQYF.

The gene calls are TRBV24-1 and TRBJ1-2; 8 bases fit TRBD1. The CDR3 sequence is 12 residues long. The V gene end was trimmed by 4 bases and the J gene end by 11 bases; junction bases not matched to a gene: 5. Per the germline V gene, CDR1 is KGHDR and CDR2 is SFDVKD. CDR3 nucleotide sequence: TGTGCCACCAGTGAGTCGACAGGGGAATACACCTTC. Its translation: CATSESTGEYTF.

The chain uses TRBV2 and TRBJ2-6, with TRBD2 identical over 8 bases. Per germline, CDR1 SNHLY and CDR2 FYNNEI. This CDR3 contains 16 residues. V trimming: 4 bases; J trimming: 2 bases; junction bases outside the gene matches: 4. The DNA of the CDR3 is TGTGCCAGCAGTGTTAGCGGGGTTACTGGGGCCAACGTCCTGACTTTC. It yields the protein CASSVSGVTGANVLTF. The complete variable domain, with remaining parts taken from reference TRBV2 and TRBJ2-6, reads EPEVTQTPSHQVTQMGQEVILRCVPISNHLYFYWYRQILGQKVEFLVSFYNNEISEKSEIFDDQFSVERPDGSNFTLKIRSTKLEDSAMYFCASSVSGVTGANVLTFGAGSRLTVL.

The CDR3 region is CASSLTPYNEQFF. CDR3 in DNA: TGTGCCAGTAGTTTGACCCCTTACAATGAGCAGTTCTTC. The rearrangement joins TRBV19 to TRBJ2-1, with D unclear. This CDR3 comprises 13 residues. Germline CDR1 is LNHDA and CDR2 is SQIVND (reference sequence). The V and J ends lost 5 bases and 4 bases respectively, with 9 bases between them.